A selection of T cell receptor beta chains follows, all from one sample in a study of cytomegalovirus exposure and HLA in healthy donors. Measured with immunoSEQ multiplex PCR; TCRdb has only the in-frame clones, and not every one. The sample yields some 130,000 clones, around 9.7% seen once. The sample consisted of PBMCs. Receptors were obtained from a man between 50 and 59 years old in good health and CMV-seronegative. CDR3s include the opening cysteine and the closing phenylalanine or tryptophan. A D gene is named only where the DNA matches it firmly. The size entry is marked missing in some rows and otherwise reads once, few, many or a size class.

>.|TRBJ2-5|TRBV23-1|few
CATLGVAQYF
TGCGCCACCCTCGGAGTGGCCCAGTACTTC
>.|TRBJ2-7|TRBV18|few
CASSPASRGYEQYF
TGTGCCAGCTCACCGGCTAGCAGGGGTTACGAGCAGTACTTC
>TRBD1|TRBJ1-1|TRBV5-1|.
CASSGGTVMNTEAFF
TGCGCCAGCAGCGGGGGGACAGTCATGAACACTGAAGCTTTCTTT
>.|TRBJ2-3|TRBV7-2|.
CASSLQLGVYDTQYF
TGTGCCAGCAGCTTACAGCTAGGGGTCTACGATACGCAGTATTTT
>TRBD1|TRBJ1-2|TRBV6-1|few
CASSVADRAPNYGYTF
TGTGCCAGCAGTGTTGCGGACAGGGCGCCCAACTATGGCTACACCTTC
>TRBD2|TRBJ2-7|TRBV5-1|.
CASSPAVTSGYEQYF
TGCGCCAGCAGCCCGGCAGTGACTAGCGGATACGAGCAGTACTTC
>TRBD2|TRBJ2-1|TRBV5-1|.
CASSLGLAGIDEQFF
TGCGCCAGCAGCTTGGGACTAGCGGGAATCGATGAGCAGTTCTTC
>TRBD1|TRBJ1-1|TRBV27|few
CASSRGTGGLHTEAFF
TGTGCCAGCAGTCGGGGGACAGGGGGCTTGCACACTGAAGCTTTCTTT
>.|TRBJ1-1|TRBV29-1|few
CSVEAGEGEAFF
TGCAGCGTTGAAGCAGGGGAGGGTGAAGCTTTCTTT
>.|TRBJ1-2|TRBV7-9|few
CASSLQINQASRDYGYTF
TGTGCCAGCAGCTTACAAATCAACCAAGCTTCTAGAGACTATGGCTACACCTTC
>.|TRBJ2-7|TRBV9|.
CASSVPGSYEQYF
TGTGCCAGCAGCGTACCGGGCTCCTACGAGCAGTACTTC
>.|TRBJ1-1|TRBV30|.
CAWNRLNVGTEAFF
TGTGCCTGGAACAGGTTAAACGTGGGCACTGAAGCTTTCTTT
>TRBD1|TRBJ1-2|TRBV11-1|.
CASSDLTGRYGYTF
TGTGCCAGCAGCGACTTGACAGGGCGCTATGGCTACACCTTC
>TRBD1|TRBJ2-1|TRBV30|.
CAWRARGQGDEQFF
TGTGCCTGGAGGGCCAGGGGACAGGGAGATGAGCAGTTCTTC
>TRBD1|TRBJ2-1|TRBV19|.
CASSSGTEPNEQFF
TGTGCCAGTAGCTCCGGGACAGAGCCCAATGAGCAGTTCTTC
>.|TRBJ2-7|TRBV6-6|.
CASSYEGGTTYEQYF
TGTGCCAGCAGTTACGAGGGGGGGACGACCTACGAGCAGTACTTC
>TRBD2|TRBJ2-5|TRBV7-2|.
CASSSWAGVETQYF
TGTGCCAGCAGCTCATGGGCGGGAGTGGAGACCCAGTACTTC
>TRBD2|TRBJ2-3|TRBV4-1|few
CASSLVAGGADTQYF
TGCGCCAGCAGCCTCGTAGCGGGAGGAGCAGATACGCAGTATTTT
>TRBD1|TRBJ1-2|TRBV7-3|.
CASSPGQENYGYTF
TGTGCCAGCAGCCCGGGACAGGAGAACTATGGCTACACCTTC
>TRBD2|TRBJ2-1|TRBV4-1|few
CASRSLPAAGLGWFF
TGCGCCAGCAGATCACTTCCCGCCGCCGGACTAGGGTGGTTCTTC
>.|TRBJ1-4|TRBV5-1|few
CANPRGTNEKLFF
TGCGCCAACCCCCGGGGAACTAATGAAAAACTGTTTTTT
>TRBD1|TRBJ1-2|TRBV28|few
CASIPNRGNAGYTF
TGTGCCAGTATTCCTAACAGGGGGAATGCTGGCTACACCTTC
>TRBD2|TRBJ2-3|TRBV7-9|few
CASSNRLAGVTDTQYF
TGTGCCAGCAGTAATCGACTAGCGGGAGTTACAGATACGCAGTATTTT
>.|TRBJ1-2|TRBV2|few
CASSEPVDRGYTF
TGTGCCAGCAGTGAACCAGTGGACAGAGGCTACACCTTC
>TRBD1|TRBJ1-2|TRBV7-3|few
CASSPDRGQSGYTF
TGTGCCAGCAGCCCTGACAGGGGGCAAAGTGGCTACACCTTC
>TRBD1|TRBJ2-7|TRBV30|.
CAWSEGTGGAYEQYF
TGTGCCTGGAGTGAGGGGACAGGGGGCGCCTACGAGCAGTACTTC
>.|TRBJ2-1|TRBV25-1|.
CASSERQVSSYNEQFF
TGTGCCAGCAGTGAGCGACAGGTGAGCTCCTACAATGAGCAGTTCTTC
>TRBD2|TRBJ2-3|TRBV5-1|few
CASSSIAGGATDTQYF
TGCGCCAGCAGCTCTATAGCGGGGGGTGCGACAGATACGCAGTATTTT
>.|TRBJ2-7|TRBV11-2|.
CASRARSSYEQYF
TGTGCCAGCAGGGCAAGATCTTCCTACGAGCAGTACTTC
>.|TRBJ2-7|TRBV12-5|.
CASGYPEGEQYF
TGTGCTAGTGGTTATCCCGAGGGCGAGCAGTACTTC
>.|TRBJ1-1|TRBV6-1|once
CASRSNVQRNAEAFF
TGTGCCAGCAGGTCCAACGTACAGCGGAACGCTGAAGCTTTCTTT
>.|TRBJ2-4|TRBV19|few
CASSIYPGLAKNIQYF
TGTGCCAGTAGTATCTATCCGGGATTAGCCAAAAACATTCAGTACTTC
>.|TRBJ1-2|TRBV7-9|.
CASSPQVNYGYTF
TGTGCCAGCAGCCCCCAGGTTAACTATGGCTACACCTTC
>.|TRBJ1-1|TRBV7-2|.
CASSLFRGDTEAFF
TGTGCCAGCAGCTTATTTCGGGGAGACACTGAAGCTTTCTTT
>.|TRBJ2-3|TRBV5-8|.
CASSVRTGTDTQYF
TGTGCCAGCAGCGTACGGACAGGCACAGATACGCAGTATTTT
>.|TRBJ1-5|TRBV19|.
CATDGMGGLNQPQHF
TGTGCCACCGACGGGATGGGAGGGCTAAATCAGCCCCAGCATTTT
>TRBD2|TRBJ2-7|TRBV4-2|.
CASSQILAGVYEQYF
TGTGCCAGCAGCCAGATACTAGCGGGAGTGTACGAGCAGTACTTC
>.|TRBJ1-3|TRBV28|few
CASSLADRTSGNTIYF
TGTGCCAGCAGTTTGGCCGACAGAACCTCTGGAAACACCATATATTTT
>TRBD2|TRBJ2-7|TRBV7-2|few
CASSPSSGGPSYEQYF
TGTGCCAGCAGCCCAAGTAGCGGGGGGCCTTCCTACGAGCAGTACTTC
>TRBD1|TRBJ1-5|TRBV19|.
CASSIRHRGARSNQPQHF
TGTGCCAGTAGTATTCGGCACAGGGGGGCGCGGTCGAATCAGCCCCAGCATTTT
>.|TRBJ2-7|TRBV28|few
CASSLRGRGDTF
TGTGCCAGCAGTTTAAGGGGCAGGGGCGATACGTTC
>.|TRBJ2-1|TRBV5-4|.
CASSDRLGSSYNEQFF
TGTGCCAGCAGCGACCGCCTGGGGAGCTCCTACAATGAGCAGTTCTTC
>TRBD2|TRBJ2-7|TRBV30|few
CAWSVGRGAPYEQYF
TGTGCCTGGAGTGTAGGGCGGGGGGCACCCTACGAGCAGTACTTC
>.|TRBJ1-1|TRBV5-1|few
CASSLVDTPNDAEAFF
TGCGCCAGCAGCTTGGTGGACACACCGAACGACGCTGAAGCTTTCTTT
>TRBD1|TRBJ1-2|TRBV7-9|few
CASSPRDRTPNYGYTF
TGTGCCAGCAGCCCCCGGGACAGGACCCCTAACTATGGCTACACCTTC
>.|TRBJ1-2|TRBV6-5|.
CASRLTSNYGYTF
TGTGCCAGCAGACTTACCTCTAACTATGGCTACACCTTC
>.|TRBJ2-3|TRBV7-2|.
CASSLFLTDTQYF
TGTGCCAGCAGCTTATTCCTAACAGATACGCAGTATTTT
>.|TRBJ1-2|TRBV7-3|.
CASSSYTGGGYTF
TGTGCCAGCAGCTCGTATACGGGGGGGGGCTACACCTTC
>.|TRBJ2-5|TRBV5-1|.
CASSWQGAWNSGRVETQYF
TGCGCCAGCAGCTGGCAGGGGGCTTGGAATAGCGGGAGAGTCGAGACCCAGTACTTC
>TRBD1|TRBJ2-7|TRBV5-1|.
CASSLGGQGFFYEQYF
TGCGCCAGCAGCTTGGGGGGACAGGGGTTCTTCTACGAGCAGTACTTC
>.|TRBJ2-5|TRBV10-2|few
CASSEGGKETQYF
TGCGCCAGCAGTGAGGGGGGCAAAGAGACCCAGTACTTC
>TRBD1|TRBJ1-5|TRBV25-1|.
CASSQSGTGGEQPQHF
TGTGCCAGCAGTCAATCCGGGACAGGGGGCGAACAGCCCCAGCATTTT
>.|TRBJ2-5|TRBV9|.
CASSKGRSLQETQYF
TGTGCCAGCAGCAAAGGGAGAAGTCTTCAAGAGACCCAGTACTTC
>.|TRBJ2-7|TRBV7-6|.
CASSPTGTPYEQYF
TGTGCCAGCAGCCCAACCGGGACTCCCTACGAGCAGTACTTC
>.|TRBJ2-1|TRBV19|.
CASSTLQRSSYNEQFF
TGTGCCAGTAGTACTCTTCAACGGAGCTCCTACAATGAGCAGTTCTTC
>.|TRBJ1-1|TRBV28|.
CASSSHGQLNTEAFF
TGTGCCAGCAGTTCACATGGACAGTTGAACACTGAAGCTTTCTTT